Below are 29 T cell receptor beta chains sequenced from a single sample in a study of spatial heterogeneity in lung cancer (dated by TCRdb to the late 2010s). The receptor library was made with 5' RACE. The instrument given in TCRdb is NextSeq 500. TCRdb redid the processing of the public reads, applying fastp at Q25 and MiXCR, and retained in-frame beta chains. Every distinct CDR3 protein forms one entry, paired with its most common genes and DNA. The sample table records tens of thousands of distinct CDR3 sequences; around 7% of these occur just once. The ten largest clones add up to about 3% of the sample. In light of the paper, this sample's time point label describes: sample taken at primary tumor resection. Without any cell sorting, TCR sequencing was performed on whole RNA extracted either from tumor and nontumor lung tissue or from cryopreserved PBMC samples. Sequencing used PBMCs, obtained at surgery. The source is a female donor with early-stage non-small cell lung cancer.

At least ten counts were recorded for this clonotype. The J gene is TRBJ1-4, the V gene TRBV4-2; perhaps TRBD1 as D (5 bases). The CDR3 is made up of 14 amino acids. The germline CDR1 and CDR2 sequences are LGHNA and YNFKEQ. The V end was cut by 4 bases, the J end by 0 bases, with 6 bases between. The CDR3 DNA reads TGTGCCAGCAGCCGACAGTCAACTAATGAAAAACTGTTTTTT. It yields the protein CASSRQSTNEKLFF.

The table lists this clonotype with many counts. The chain links TRBV12-3 or TRBV12-4 to TRBJ2-7; D not resolved. V was shortened by 5 bases and J by 0 bases, with 11 bases between the two germline ends. This CDR3 spans 14 amino acids. The CDR3 sequence is CASSPVRSSYEQYF. CDR3 DNA sequence: TGTGCCAGCAGTCCAGTCAGGAGCTCCTACGAGCAGTACTTC.

There are many counts of this clonotype. The chain carries TRBV18 and TRBJ1-6; TRBD1 aligns across 9 bases. Per germline, CDR1 KGHSH and CDR2 LQKENI. This CDR3 spans 14 amino acids. The V and J ends lost 4 bases and 5 bases, in that order; junction bases with no gene match: 0. CDR3 loop: CASSRDRDNSPLHF. The CDR3 DNA sequence: TGTGCCAGCTCACGGGACAGGGATAATTCACCCCTCCACTTT.

This clonotype occurred a few times. V usage is TRBV3-1 and J usage is TRBJ2-1, with TRBD2 matching 12 bases. The CDR3 is made up of 16 amino acids. V trimming: 4 bases; J trimming: 4 bases; junction bases outside the gene matches: 5. Germline loops: CDR1 LGHDT, CDR2 YNNKEL (reference sequence). The CDR3 reads CASSPRTSGAYNEQFF. CDR3 in DNA: TGTGCCAGCAGCCCACGGACTAGCGGGGCTTACAATGAGCAGTTCTTC.

This clonotype was seen many times. V gene TRBV6-5 combines with J gene TRBJ2-1; 8 bases align to TRBD2. Germline CDR1 is MNHEY and CDR2 is SVGAGI. V lost 8 bases, J lost 5 bases, and 5 bases stayed unmatched. The CDR3 loop spans 13 amino acids. This CDR3 reads CASRGSGDNEQFF. For the CDR3, the DNA is TGTGCCAGCCGGGGTAGCGGGGACAATGAGCAGTTCTTC.

The chain combines TRBV29-1 with TRBJ2-2; tentatively, D is TRBD1 (5 bases). Per germline, CDR1 SQVTM and CDR2 ANQGSEA. The CDR3 runs to 14 residues. V lost 6 bases, J lost 5 bases, and 16 bases lay in between. The CDR3 loop is CSVIPNKGTGELFF. Here the CDR3 DNA reads TGCAGCGTGATCCCGAACAAGGGGACCGGGGAGCTGTTTTTT.

This clonotype showed up many times. This chain links TRBV28 with TRBJ2-7; TRBD1 is a possible D gene (6 bases). Per the germline V gene, CDR1 is MDHEN and CDR2 is SYDVKM. This CDR3 spans 14 amino acids. Trimming removed 5 bases at V and 0 bases at J, with 11 bases between. The CDR3 DNA sequence: TGTGCCAGCAGTAAAACAGGGAGCTCCTACGAGCAGTACTTC. Protein sequence: CASSKTGSSYEQYF.

In its sample, this clonotype was seen many times. In DNA form, the CDR3 reads TGCAGCGTTGCGACAGGGGGCTTGGAGACCCAGTACTTC. Protein product: CSVATGGLETQYF. The chain recombines TRBV29-1 with TRBJ2-5; 10 positions match TRBD1. In germline, CDR1 is SQVTM, CDR2 ANQGSEA. This CDR3 is built from 13 residues. V lost 4 bases to trimming and J lost 5 bases; unmatched junction nucleotides: 4.

The CDR3 region is CASSGQFGNTIYF. CDR3 sequence (DNA): TGTGCCAGCAGTGGTCAGTTCGGAAACACCATATATTTT. V gene TRBV6-1 combines with J gene TRBJ1-3, with D hard to call. The CDR3 contains 13 residues. Germline V gives CDR1 MNHNS, CDR2 SASEGT. The V end was cut by 4 bases, the J end by 4 bases, with 8 bases between.

The chain combines TRBV2 with TRBJ1-1; D perhaps matches TRBD1 (5 bases). Germline V gives CDR1 SNHLY, CDR2 FYNNEI. Between the trimmed V and J ends, which lost 5 bases and 1 base, there was a span of 14 bases. The CDR3 runs to 15 residues. The CDR3: CASSSEGHENTEAFF. The CDR3 nucleotides read TGTGCCAGCAGTTCCGAAGGACACGAGAACACTGAAGCTTTCTTT.

The V and J genes are TRBV7-8 and TRBJ1-5; D is uncertain. Germline V lookup: CDR1 SGHVS, CDR2 FQNEAQ. Trimming took off 3 bases at V and 10 bases at J, with 10 bases between the two ends. The CDR3 length is 12 residues. CDR3 sequence reads: CASSLGLIPQHF. The CDR3 DNA reads TGTGCCAGCAGCTTGGGTCTCATTCCCCAGCATTTT.

This clonotype was seen more than once but under ten times. The J gene is TRBJ2-3, the V gene TRBV15; D is tentatively TRBD1 or TRBD2 (6 bases each). The V end lost 9 bases, the J end lost 3 bases, and 19 bases lay between the germline ends. The CDR3 contains 15 residues. Germline CDR1 LNHNV, CDR2 YYDKDF (reference sequence). CDR3 amino acids: CATSRGRGGTDTQYF. The DNA of the CDR3 is TGTGCCACGTCCAGGGGCAGGGGAGGAACAGATACGCAGTATTTT.

This clonotype was found many times. The chain combines TRBV29-1 with TRBJ1-6; D ambiguous. The germline V and J ends were trimmed by 5 bases and 5 bases, with 16 bases remaining between them. The CDR3 runs to 15 residues. Per germline, CDR1 SQVTM and CDR2 ANQGSEA. The CDR3 is CSVRKTRSDNSPLHF. DNA of the CDR3: TGCAGCGTTCGGAAAACACGGTCCGATAATTCACCCCTCCACTTT.

This clonotype has ten or more counts. The CDR3 loop reads CASGSLNEKLFF. CDR3 bases: TGTGCCTCCGGGTCCCTTAATGAAAAACTGTTTTTT. This chain links TRBV10-3 with TRBJ1-4; no clear D gene. Per germline, CDR1 ENHRY and CDR2 SYGVKD. This CDR3 is built from 12 residues. The V end was cut by 11 bases, the J end by 4 bases, with 11 bases between.

This clonotype appeared many times. The V and J genes are TRBV12-3 or TRBV12-4 and TRBJ2-7; TRBD2 agrees at 7 bases. V dropped 6 bases and J dropped 6; count of bases not matched to a gene: 8. The CDR3 sequence is 13 residues long. The CDR3 sequence is CASSRIRGSEQYF. CDR3 coding DNA: TGTGCCAGCAGCCGGATTCGCGGGAGCGAGCAGTACTTC.

This clonotype has a count of ten or more. The chain uses TRBV28 and TRBJ2-7, with D hard to call. Trimming pared 6 bases from V and 5 bases from J, leaving 11 bases between. The germline gives CDR1 MDHEN, CDR2 SYDVKM. There are 12 residues in the CDR3. Written as DNA, the CDR3 is TGTGCCAGCAGATCTACCCGCAACGAGCAGTACTTC. This sequence encodes CASRSTRNEQYF.

This clonotype was seen repeatedly, ten times or more. The chain uses TRBV6-6 and TRBJ1-5, with a weak D call TRBD1 (5 bases). V was clipped by 6 bases and J by 1 base, with 19 bases between them. CDR3 size: 17 residues. The V gene's germline CDR1 is MNHNY and CDR2 SVGAGI (reference sequence). The CDR3 protein is CASRSPSGGDSNQPQHF. CDR3 DNA sequence: TGTGCCAGCAGATCTCCTTCCGGGGGGGACAGCAATCAGCCCCAGCATTTT.

This clonotype came up many times. CDR3 sequence: CASILAPRYEQYF. As DNA, the CDR3 is TGTGCCAGCATCCTGGCGCCTAGGTACGAGCAGTACTTC. This chain joins TRBV3-2 and TRBJ2-7; TRBD1 is the table's D call, not checked against the DNA. TRBV3-2 is assigned pseudogene status. The CDR3 extends over 13 amino acids.

This clonotype occurred a few times. The chain has TRBV7-6 and TRBJ1-1; 9 positions agree with TRBD1. Germline assignment: CDR1 SGHVS and CDR2 FNYEAQ. With 4 bases clipped from V and 6 bases from J, the junction kept 6 bases outside the gene matches. The CDR3 has 14 amino acids. Written as DNA, the CDR3 is TGTGCCAGCAGCTCATTAAACAGGGGGCCTGAAGCTTTCTTT. It yields the protein CASSSLNRGPEAFF.

This clonotype was recorded at least ten times. The chain joins TRBV4-1 to TRBJ2-7; no reliable D call. There are 14 residues in the CDR3. The germline gives CDR1 MGHRA, CDR2 YSYEKL. The V and J ends lost 6 bases and 0 bases respectively, with 12 bases between them. The CDR3 region is CASRPSYISYEQYF. As DNA, the CDR3 is TGCGCCAGCAGACCCTCCTACATCTCCTACGAGCAGTACTTC.

This clonotype has ten or more counts. The chain recombines TRBV2 with TRBJ2-7, with a tentative D call TRBD1 (5 bases). V was trimmed by 1 base and J by 6 bases, leaving 7 bases between them. The CDR3 consists of 12 residues. Germline CDR1 is SNHLY and CDR2 is FYNNEI. This CDR3 reads CASSEDRSEQYF. For the CDR3, the DNA is TGTGCCAGCAGTGAAGACAGGAGCGAGCAGTACTTC.

The rearrangement links TRBV3-1 to TRBJ2-7; D call uncertain. Trimming stripped 2 bases from V and 6 bases from J, with 17 bases between. The CDR3 spans 15 residues. The V gene's germline CDR1 is LGHDT and CDR2 YNNKEL (reference sequence). CDR3 sequence: CASSQLSATLGEQYF. The CDR3 coding sequence is TGTGCCAGCAGCCAATTGTCGGCGACCCTCGGCGAGCAGTACTTC.

This clonotype has at least ten counts. The rearrangement joins TRBV13 to TRBJ2-1; 8 bases match TRBD1. Germline V CDR1 and CDR2: PRHDT, FYEKMQ (reference sequence). V dropped 5 bases and J dropped 15; count of bases not matched to a gene: 12. The CDR3 extends over 13 amino acids. The CDR3 DNA reads as TGTGCCAGCAGCGCCGGAGGGACAGGCACTGGGTTCTTC. Translation: CASSAGGTGTGFF.

This clonotype was counted only a few times. The J gene is TRBJ2-1, the V gene TRBV5-4; 11 nucleotides align to TRBD2. The CDR3 length is 16 residues. The ends lost 4 bases at V and 7 bases at J; junction bases unmatched: 10. Germline CDR1 and CDR2: SGHNT and YYREEE (reference sequence). The CDR3 here is CASSPPRLAGLNEQFF. CDR3 sequence (DNA): TGTGCCAGCAGCCCTCCACGACTAGCGGGGCTTAATGAGCAGTTCTTC.

This clonotype was seen ten or more times. The genes are TRBV6-1 and TRBJ2-3, with 10 positions matching TRBD2. Trimming at V came to 10 bases and at J to 6 bases, leaving 10 bases not matched to a gene. The CDR3 loop spans 14 amino acids. Per the germline V gene, CDR1 is MNHNS and CDR2 is SASEGT. This CDR3 reads CATAGSGGLDTQYF. The CDR3 DNA reads as TGTGCCACTGCGGGTAGCGGGGGGCTTGATACGCAGTATTTT.

This clonotype showed up many times. V usage is TRBV5-8 and J usage is TRBJ2-5; D ambiguous. The V end lost 4 bases, the J end lost 4 bases, and 23 bases lay between the germline ends. In germline, CDR1 is SGHTS, CDR2 YDEGEE. The CDR3 runs to 17 residues. Here the CDR3 DNA reads TGTGCCAGCAGCCGAGGAGATCTGGAGACACCGATAGAGACCCAGTACTTC. It translates to CASSRGDLETPIETQYF. Complete variable domain (other parts from reference TRBV5-8 and TRBJ2-5): EAGVTQSPTHLIKTRGQQATLRCSPISGHTSVYWYQQALGLGLQFLLWYDEGEERNRGNFPPRFSGRQFPNYSSELNVNALELEDSALYLCASSRGDLETPIETQYFGPGTRLLVL.

This clonotype was counted ten times or more. CDR3 nucleotide sequence: TGCGCCAGCAGCTTGGCCTCAGGACTGAACACTGAAGCTTTCTTT. It codes for CASSLASGLNTEAFF. The genes are TRBV5-1 and TRBJ1-1; D unclear. The length of the CDR3 is 15 residues. Trimming took off 0 bases at V and 0 bases at J, with 9 bases between the two ends. The germline V gene encodes CDR1 SGHRS and CDR2 YFSETQ.

This clonotype was seen many times. The chain couples TRBV5-1 to TRBJ2-1; TRBD2 agrees at 8 bases. The length of the CDR3 is 15 residues. With 4 bases clipped from V and 4 bases from J, the junction kept 7 bases outside the gene matches. CDR1 is SGHRS, CDR2 YFSETQ, per germline. In nucleotides, the CDR3 is TGCGCCAGCAGCCCGGCCAGCGGGGGATACAATGAGCAGTTCTTC. Translating gives CASSPASGGYNEQFF.

This clonotype was recorded at least ten times. This rearrangement joins TRBV4-1 to TRBJ1-3, with a tentative D call TRBD1 (6 bases). The CDR3 consists of 14 residues. V was cut by 7 bases and J by 2 bases, with 12 bases left in between. Germline values: CDR1 MGHRA, CDR2 YSYEKL. CDR3 sequence: CASMGGPTGNTIYF. The CDR3 DNA sequence: TGCGCCAGCATGGGGGGGCCTACTGGAAACACCATATATTTT.